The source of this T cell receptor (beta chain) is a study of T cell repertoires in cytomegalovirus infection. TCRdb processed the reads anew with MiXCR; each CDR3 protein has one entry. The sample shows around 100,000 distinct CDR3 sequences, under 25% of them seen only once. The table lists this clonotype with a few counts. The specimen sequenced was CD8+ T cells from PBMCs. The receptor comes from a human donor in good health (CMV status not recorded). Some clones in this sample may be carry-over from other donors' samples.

In DNA, the CDR3 is TGTGCCAGCAGCTTGTCGAACAATGAGCAGTTCTTC. Protein product: CASSLSNNEQFF. V gene TRBV5-6 combines with J gene TRBJ2-1; no firm D call. The length of the CDR3 is 12 residues. V gave up 1 base and J gave up 5 bases, with 4 bases separating them. The V gene's germline CDR1 is SGHDT and CDR2 YYEEEE. Based on the CDR3 plus reference TRBV5-6 and TRBJ2-1, the full variable domain is DAGVTQSPTHLIKTRGQQVTLRCSPKSGHDTVSWYQQALGQGPQFIFQYYEEEERQRGNFPDRFSGHQFPNYSSELNVNALLLGDSALYLCASSLSNNEQFFGPGTRLTVL.